This T cell receptor beta chain derives from a study of shared clonotypes between healthy human individuals. At the level of the study: Used for every donor were three CD4 naive, three CD4 memory, two CD8 naive and one CD8 memory plate.

V shed 9 bases and J shed 1 base, with 18 bases lying between them. The CDR3 spans 15 residues. Looked up from germline, CDR1 is LNHDA and CDR2 is SQIVND (reference sequence). Authors' data handling: Filtering of immunoSEQ junctional sequences could not match full-length read filtering. The repertoire was sequenced with immunoSEQ multiplex PCR; TCRdb's copy has only in-frame clones and lacks some. V, J and clone size are those of that table, while D and trimming were read from the DNA. The sample contains hundreds of thousands of clones, roughly 84% of which appear only once. The rearrangement joins TRBV19 to TRBJ1-1; D not certain. The sample consisted of memory CD8+ T cells sorted from blood. Described subset: CD45RO+ cells pooled with CCR7-negative TemRA cells. The source of this sequence is a young man in good health. The CDR3 region has the DNA TGTGCCAGCAGAGAGGTTTGGAGCGGGAACACTGAAGCTTTCTTT. Amino acid sequence: CASREVWSGNTEAFF.